The rows below give T cell receptor beta chains drawn from one sample of a study of shared clonotypes between healthy human individuals. TCRdb's table, derived via immunoSEQ multiplex PCR, lists solely in-frame clones and lacks some. Found here are fewer than 200,000 clones, roughly 70% of them singletons; the top ten hold 8.5% to 12%. The sequenced sample was memory CD4+ T cells sorted from blood. These receptors all come from a man aged 25-45 years in good health. CDR3s include the opening cysteine and the closing phenylalanine or tryptophan. D genes are given only for firm matches. Only part of the rows carry a size: once, few, many, or a class if the clone is expanded.

j_call clone_size d_call v_call cdr3_nt cdr3_aa
TRBJ2-5 - - TRBV7-8 TGTGCCAGCAGCTTCCTAGGGGTCGAGACCCAGTACTTC CASSFLGVETQYF
TRBJ2-3 - - TRBV5-1 TGCGCCAGCAGCTTGGCCGGAGTAGGACTATCGACGGAGAATACGCAGTATTTT CASSLAGVGLSTENTQYF
TRBJ2-1 - TRBD2 TRBV6-5 TGTGCCAGCAGGAGAACCGGGACTAGCGGTGAGCAGTTCTTC CASRRTGTSGEQFF
TRBJ2-1 few TRBD1 TRBV5-1 TGCGCCAGCAGCCTCCCCACAGGGGGACCGTACAATGAGCAGTTCTTC CASSLPTGGPYNEQFF
TRBJ2-1 - - TRBV19 TGTGCCAGTAGTAAAGAGGGCCGGGGTGAGCAGTTCTTC CASSKEGRGEQFF
TRBJ2-2 once - TRBV2 TGTGCCAGCAGTCCTACAGGGCTGGGTACCGGGGAGCTGTTTTTT CASSPTGLGTGELFF
TRBJ2-1 - - TRBV10-2 TGCGCCAGCAGTGAGTTCCTAGTCGGCCCTCGTGAGTTCTTC CASSEFLVGPREFF
TRBJ2-7 - - TRBV6-1 TGTGCCAGCCGATACGAGCAGTACTTC CASRYEQYF
TRBJ1-1 - TRBD1 TRBV19 TGTGCCAGTAATAATCCTCCGGGACAGGGAGGAGAAGCTTTCTTT CASNNPPGQGGEAFF
TRBJ2-1 - TRBD2 TRBV2 TGTGCCAGCAGGGGACTAGCGGGAGGCTCCTACAATGAGCAGTTCTTC CASRGLAGGSYNEQFF
TRBJ2-7 - - TRBV19 TGTGCCAGTAGTAAGCAGGGGACTAACTACGAGCAGTACTTC CASSKQGTNYEQYF
TRBJ2-5 many - TRBV29-1 TGCAGCGTTGAAGGCAGGGACGAAGAGACCCAGTACTTC CSVEGRDEETQYF
TRBJ2-7 - TRBD1 TRBV6-1 TGTGCCAGCAGGGGACAGATTGCCTACGAGCAGTACTTC CASRGQIAYEQYF
TRBJ2-3 few - TRBV18 TGTGCCAGCTCACGACTGTGGGGGTCGGGGGAAGATACGCAGTATTTT CASSRLWGSGEDTQYF
TRBJ1-5 - - TRBV30 TGTGCCTGGAGCGGCGTGTGGGATCAGCCCCAGCATTTT CAWSGVWDQPQHF
TRBJ2-3 - - TRBV11-2 TGTGCCAGCAGCTTAGCGGGACAAGATACGCAGTATTTT CASSLAGQDTQYF
TRBJ2-3 few TRBD2 TRBV19 TGTGCCAGTAGCAAAACTAGCGGGAGCCTTGAGACGCAGTATTTT CASSKTSGSLETQYF
TRBJ2-7 few - TRBV10-3 TGTGCCATCAGTGAGTCTCAGGGGCGACACGAGCAGTACTTC CAISESQGRHEQYF
TRBJ2-1 - - TRBV7-6 TGTGCCAGCAGCGAGATGGTGGGTGAGCAGTTCTTC CASSEMVGEQFF
TRBJ2-7 - TRBD2 TRBV5-4 TGTGCCAGCAGCTCAGTGATAGCGGGTCTCGAGGCCTACGAGCAGTACTTC CASSSVIAGLEAYEQYF
TRBJ2-7 - TRBD1 TRBV5-1 TGCGCCAGCAGCTTGCTGGGACAGACCTACGAGCAGTACTTC CASSLLGQTYEQYF
TRBJ2-7 - - TRBV28 TGTGCCAGCAGCCGGACTGATTACGAGCAGTACTTC CASSRTDYEQYF
TRBJ1-1 - - TRBV5-1 TGCGCCAGCAAAAGAAAAGAACAAGTCATGAACACTGAAGCTTTCTTT CASKRKEQVMNTEAFF
TRBJ2-7 - - TRBV9 TGTGCCAGCAGCGTACAGCCCAACTACGAGCAGTACTTC CASSVQPNYEQYF
TRBJ1-5 few - TRBV6-1 TGTGCCAGCAGTGAAGTAGGGTACGGATATCAGCCCCAGCATTTT CASSEVGYGYQPQHF
TRBJ2-5 - TRBD2 TRBV11-2 TGTGCCAGCAGCTTAATGGCGGCGGGAGGGTACCAAGAGACCCAGTACTTC CASSLMAAGGYQETQYF
TRBJ2-3 few TRBD2 TRBV5-4 TGTGCCAGCAGCCTGTCTAGCGGGAGTAGCACAGATACGCAGTATTTT CASSLSSGSSTDTQYF
TRBJ2-3 once - TRBV7-8 TGTGCCAGCAGCTCCCAGGTGACTAGCACAGATACGCAGTATTTT CASSSQVTSTDTQYF
TRBJ2-1 - TRBD1 TRBV7-2 TGTGCCAGCAGCCTCGGGACAGAGAATGAGCAGTTCTTC CASSLGTENEQFF
TRBJ2-2 - TRBD2 TRBV7-9 TGTGCCAGCAGCTTAGCGCTAGCGGGAACCGGGGAGCTGTTTTTT CASSLALAGTGELFF
TRBJ2-3 - TRBD2 TRBV11-2 TGTGCCAGCAGCCGAACAGCCGGGACTAGCATCCCAGATACGCAGTATTTT CASSRTAGTSIPDTQYF
TRBJ1-1 once - TRBV5-4 TGTGCCAGCAGCTTGGGCTTAGTGAACACTGAAGCTTTCTTT CASSLGLVNTEAFF
TRBJ2-2 many TRBD1 TRBV11-2 TGTGCCAGCAGCTTCAGGGTAGGGGGCAACACCGGGGAGCTGTTTTTT CASSFRVGGNTGELFF
TRBJ1-5 - - TRBV6-4 TGTGCGAGCTGGTTCAACGGCAGGGAGGGCAATCAGCCCCAGCATTTT CASWFNGREGNQPQHF
TRBJ2-2 - - TRBV5-4 TGTGCCAGCAGCTTGGCCACCCGGGGGAACACCGGGGAGCTGTTTTTT CASSLATRGNTGELFF
TRBJ2-5 - - TRBV11-3 TGTGCCAGCAGCCCAGATCCAGGAGGAGAGACCCAGTACTTC CASSPDPGGETQYF